A selection of T cell receptor beta chains follows, all from one sample in a study of CD8 T cells in Susac syndrome. Using its own MiXCR run on the immunoSEQ multiplex PCR reads, TCRdb lists one record per CDR3 protein. The profile covers approximately 150,000 distinct CDR3 sequences, with roughly 94% appearing a single time and about 0.076% taken by the ten largest. The sequenced sample was CD4+ T cells from PBMCs. These TCRs come from a human donor in good health. The CDR3 runs from the conserved cysteine through the conserved F or W. The D gene is left open where the match is weak. Size values are once, few and many counts, or a class for expanded clones, and some rows have none.

d_call: TRBD2
j_call: TRBJ2-3
v_call: TRBV10-3
clone_size: NA
cdr3_aa: CAISGTSGTDTQYF
cdr3_nt: TGTGCCATCTCCGGGACTAGCGGCACAGATACGCAGTATTTT

d_call: TRBD1
j_call: TRBJ2-1
v_call: TRBV3-1
clone_size: NA
cdr3_aa: CASSHRDRVGEQFF
cdr3_nt: TGTGCCAGCAGCCATCGGGACAGGGTAGGGGAGCAGTTCTTC

d_call: NA
j_call: TRBJ2-3
v_call: TRBV3-1
clone_size: NA
cdr3_aa: CASSPGLTRTDTQYF
cdr3_nt: TGTGCCAGCAGCCCGGGACTCACCCGTACAGATACGCAGTATTTT

d_call: NA
j_call: TRBJ2-7
v_call: TRBV18
clone_size: NA
cdr3_aa: CASSASQGGEQYF
cdr3_nt: TGTGCCAGCTCAGCTAGCCAGGGGGGAGAGCAGTACTTC

d_call: NA
j_call: TRBJ2-1
v_call: TRBV7-8
clone_size: NA
cdr3_aa: CASSLRQEGHNEQFF
cdr3_nt: TGTGCCAGCAGCCTCCGACAGGAGGGACACAATGAGCAGTTCTTC

d_call: TRBD2
j_call: TRBJ2-7
v_call: TRBV20-1
clone_size: NA
cdr3_aa: CSATSGRWNEQYF
cdr3_nt: TGCAGTGCAACCAGCGGGAGGTGGAACGAGCAGTACTTC

d_call: NA
j_call: TRBJ1-4
v_call: TRBV15
clone_size: NA
cdr3_aa: CATSVVGGTNEKLFF
cdr3_nt: TGTGCCACCAGCGTCGTCGGGGGGACTAATGAAAAACTGTTTTTT

d_call: NA
j_call: TRBJ2-1
v_call: TRBV6-2/TRBV6-3
clone_size: NA
cdr3_aa: CASSYSSVLAEQFF
cdr3_nt: TGTGCCAGCAGTTACTCCTCCGTCTTGGCTGAGCAGTTCTTC

d_call: NA
j_call: TRBJ1-2
v_call: TRBV4-2
clone_size: NA
cdr3_aa: CASSQQGSYGYTF
cdr3_nt: TGTGCCAGCAGCCAACAGGGGAGCTATGGCTACACCTTC

d_call: NA
j_call: TRBJ1-2
v_call: TRBV20-1
clone_size: NA
cdr3_aa: CSATSKGSASYGYTF
cdr3_nt: TGCAGTGCTACGTCGAAGGGGAGTGCGAGCTATGGCTACACCTTC

d_call: NA
j_call: TRBJ2-6
v_call: TRBV19
clone_size: NA
cdr3_aa: CASSITTGFGANVLTF
cdr3_nt: TGTGCCAGTAGTATTACTACAGGGTTCGGGGCCAACGTCCTGACTTTC

d_call: NA
j_call: TRBJ1-5
v_call: TRBV20-1
clone_size: NA
cdr3_aa: CSAPTGAGNQPQHF
cdr3_nt: TGCAGTGCTCCGACAGGTGCCGGCAATCAGCCCCAGCATTTT

d_call: TRBD2
j_call: TRBJ2-6
v_call: TRBV20-1
clone_size: once
cdr3_aa: CSAPGPRGVLTF
cdr3_nt: TGCAGTGCTCCCGGACCGCGGGGGGTCCTGACTTTC

d_call: NA
j_call: TRBJ2-5
v_call: TRBV6-2/TRBV6-3
clone_size: NA
cdr3_aa: CASSYDGQLQETQYF
cdr3_nt: TGTGCCAGCAGTTATGATGGACAGCTCCAAGAGACCCAGTACTTC

d_call: NA
j_call: TRBJ2-7
v_call: TRBV5-1
clone_size: once
cdr3_aa: CASSLSAGTTYEQYF
cdr3_nt: TGCGCCAGCAGCTTGTCGGCAGGGACAACCTACGAGCAGTACTTC

d_call: NA
j_call: TRBJ2-1
v_call: TRBV12-5
clone_size: NA
cdr3_aa: CASGLDSFSYNEQFF
cdr3_nt: TGTGCTAGTGGTTTAGACTCCTTCTCCTACAATGAGCAGTTCTTC

d_call: NA
j_call: TRBJ1-1
v_call: TRBV3-1
clone_size: NA
cdr3_aa: CASSPLTRESDTEAFF
cdr3_nt: TGTGCCAGCAGCCCTCTGACAAGGGAAAGCGACACTGAAGCTTTCTTT

d_call: NA
j_call: TRBJ1-1
v_call: TRBV7-8
clone_size: NA
cdr3_aa: CASSPRGGRTEAFF
cdr3_nt: TGTGCCAGCAGCCCCAGGGGAGGGAGGACTGAAGCTTTCTTT

d_call: NA
j_call: TRBJ2-3
v_call: TRBV20-1
clone_size: NA
cdr3_aa: CSPQDLTDTQYF
cdr3_nt: TGCAGTCCTCAGGATCTCACAGATACGCAGTATTTT

d_call: NA
j_call: TRBJ2-5
v_call: TRBV6-1
clone_size: NA
cdr3_aa: CASSRGQTPLYQETQYF
cdr3_nt: TGTGCCAGCAGTCGTGGACAGACACCACTATACCAAGAGACCCAGTACTTC

d_call: NA
j_call: TRBJ1-2
v_call: TRBV15
clone_size: once
cdr3_aa: CATSRAAGGGYTF
cdr3_nt: TGTGCCACCAGCAGAGCGGCCGGTGGAGGCTACACCTTC

d_call: NA
j_call: TRBJ2-7
v_call: TRBV15
clone_size: NA
cdr3_aa: CATSRLGLNSYEQYF
cdr3_nt: TGTGCCACCAGTCGACTCGGACTGAACTCCTACGAGCAGTACTTC

d_call: NA
j_call: TRBJ2-1
v_call: TRBV3-1
clone_size: NA
cdr3_aa: CASSLQGEQFF
cdr3_nt: TGTGCCAGCAGCCTCCAGGGTGAGCAGTTCTTC

d_call: TRBD1
j_call: TRBJ2-7
v_call: TRBV20-1
clone_size: NA
cdr3_aa: CSARRQGAEQYF
cdr3_nt: TGCAGTGCTAGACGACAGGGAGCCGAGCAGTACTTC

d_call: NA
j_call: TRBJ2-3
v_call: TRBV29-1
clone_size: NA
cdr3_aa: CSVEVGDTQYF
cdr3_nt: TGCAGCGTTGAAGTAGGAGATACGCAGTATTTT

d_call: NA
j_call: TRBJ2-4
v_call: TRBV30
clone_size: NA
cdr3_aa: CAWSVQNIQYF
cdr3_nt: TGTGCCTGGAGTGTACAAAACATTCAGTACTTC

d_call: NA
j_call: TRBJ2-1
v_call: TRBV7-8
clone_size: NA
cdr3_aa: CASRPRTGRRSYNEQFF
cdr3_nt: TGTGCCAGCCGCCCTAGAACCGGGAGACGCTCCTACAATGAGCAGTTCTTC

d_call: NA
j_call: TRBJ1-1
v_call: TRBV19
clone_size: NA
cdr3_aa: CASSRTVLNTEAFF
cdr3_nt: TGTGCCAGTAGCCGGACGGTCCTGAACACTGAAGCTTTCTTT

d_call: TRBD1
j_call: TRBJ1-4
v_call: TRBV5-1
clone_size: NA
cdr3_aa: CASSLGGTGNVDEKLFF
cdr3_nt: TGCGCCAGCAGCTTGGGTGGGACAGGCAACGTGGATGAAAAACTGTTTTTT

d_call: NA
j_call: TRBJ1-4
v_call: TRBV7-2
clone_size: once
cdr3_aa: CASSSPPGRTKLFF
cdr3_nt: TGTGCCAGCAGCTCCCCCCCCGGCCGGACAAAACTGTTTTTT

d_call: NA
j_call: TRBJ2-1
v_call: TRBV18
clone_size: once
cdr3_aa: CASSDTWGDNEQFF
cdr3_nt: TGTGCCAGCTCCGACACATGGGGAGATAATGAGCAGTTCTTC

d_call: NA
j_call: TRBJ2-7
v_call: TRBV6-2/TRBV6-3
clone_size: NA
cdr3_aa: CASSTVGLISYEQYF
cdr3_nt: TGTGCCAGCAGTACCGTTGGACTCATCTCCTACGAGCAGTACTTC

d_call: TRBD1
j_call: TRBJ1-4
v_call: TRBV30
clone_size: once
cdr3_aa: CAWSVWGQGEEKLFF
cdr3_nt: TGTGCCTGGAGTGTATGGGGACAGGGTGAAGAAAAACTGTTTTTT

d_call: TRBD1
j_call: TRBJ2-6
v_call: TRBV7-2
clone_size: NA
cdr3_aa: CASSLGTGGAGANVLTF
cdr3_nt: TGTGCCAGCAGCTTAGGGACAGGGGGCGCTGGGGCCAACGTCCTGACTTTC

d_call: NA
j_call: TRBJ1-4
v_call: TRBV5-1
clone_size: NA
cdr3_aa: CASSLWDTPGELFF
cdr3_nt: TGCGCCAGCAGCTTGTGGGACACCCCCGGGGAACTGTTTTTT

d_call: NA
j_call: TRBJ2-5
v_call: TRBV5-1
clone_size: NA
cdr3_aa: CASSRRAGALSGETQYF
cdr3_nt: TGCGCCAGCAGCCGACGGGCAGGGGCCCTCTCCGGAGAGACCCAGTACTTC

d_call: TRBD1
j_call: TRBJ2-7
v_call: TRBV5-1
clone_size: few
cdr3_aa: CASSPSGTGPYEQYF
cdr3_nt: TGCGCCAGCAGCCCCTCCGGGACAGGGCCCTACGAGCAGTACTTC

d_call: NA
j_call: TRBJ1-3
v_call: TRBV30
clone_size: NA
cdr3_aa: CAWSVSLGGWTASGNTIYF
cdr3_nt: TGTGCCTGGAGTGTAAGTCTTGGCGGGTGGACAGCCTCTGGAAACACCATATATTTT

d_call: TRBD1
j_call: TRBJ2-7
v_call: TRBV15
clone_size: NA
cdr3_aa: CATSRDPGTGYEQYF
cdr3_nt: TGTGCCACCAGCAGAGACCCCGGGACAGGCTACGAGCAGTACTTC

d_call: TRBD1
j_call: TRBJ2-5
v_call: TRBV6-4
clone_size: NA
cdr3_aa: CASRAQGTQETQYF
cdr3_nt: TGTGCCAGCAGGGCACAGGGGACCCAAGAGACCCAGTACTTC

d_call: TRBD2
j_call: TRBJ2-7
v_call: TRBV7-2
clone_size: NA
cdr3_aa: CASSLGTSGIRTYEQYF
cdr3_nt: TGTGCCAGCAGCTTAGGGACTAGCGGGATTCGTACCTACGAGCAGTACTTC

d_call: NA
j_call: TRBJ1-5
v_call: TRBV28
clone_size: NA
cdr3_aa: CASATRQPQHF
cdr3_nt: TGTGCCAGCGCGACAAGGCAGCCCCAGCATTTT

d_call: NA
j_call: TRBJ2-7
v_call: TRBV27
clone_size: few
cdr3_aa: CALNPHSSEQYF
cdr3_nt: TGTGCCTTAAACCCCCACAGTAGCGAGCAGTACTTC

d_call: TRBD1
j_call: TRBJ1-2
v_call: TRBV6-6
clone_size: NA
cdr3_aa: CASSAYTGGSYGYTF
cdr3_nt: TGTGCCAGCAGTGCCTATACAGGGGGCAGCTATGGCTACACCTTC

d_call: TRBD2
j_call: TRBJ2-3
v_call: TRBV29-1
clone_size: NA
cdr3_aa: CSHREGGIQDTQYF
cdr3_nt: TGCAGCCATCGGGAGGGCGGAATCCAAGATACGCAGTATTTT

d_call: NA
j_call: TRBJ2-5
v_call: TRBV5-4
clone_size: NA
cdr3_aa: CASSYQGRGEETQYF
cdr3_nt: TGTGCCAGCAGCTACCAGGGCAGGGGCGAAGAGACCCAGTACTTC

d_call: TRBD2
j_call: TRBJ2-7
v_call: TRBV5-1
clone_size: NA
cdr3_aa: CASSLTSGSRGYEQYF
cdr3_nt: TGCGCCAGCAGCTTGACGAGCGGGAGTAGGGGTTACGAGCAGTACTTC

d_call: NA
j_call: TRBJ1-4
v_call: TRBV18
clone_size: NA
cdr3_aa: CASSLGPPRAEKLFF
cdr3_nt: TGTGCCAGCTCACTGGGGCCTCCCCGTGCTGAAAAACTGTTTTTT

d_call: NA
j_call: TRBJ2-3
v_call: TRBV20-1
clone_size: NA
cdr3_aa: CSARDPPPDTQYF
cdr3_nt: TGCAGTGCTAGAGATCCCCCTCCAGATACGCAGTATTTT

d_call: TRBD2
j_call: TRBJ2-1
v_call: TRBV24-1
clone_size: NA
cdr3_aa: CATSDRRTSGRGSYNEQFF
cdr3_nt: TGTGCCACCAGTGATCGAAGGACTAGCGGGAGAGGCTCCTACAATGAGCAGTTCTTC

d_call: NA
j_call: TRBJ2-1
v_call: TRBV4-2
clone_size: NA
cdr3_aa: CASSQAAEDNEQFF
cdr3_nt: TGTGCCAGCAGCCAAGCGGCAGAAGACAATGAGCAGTTCTTC